This T cell receptor (beta chain) was recorded in a study of shared clonotypes between healthy human individuals. The V and J ends lost 3 bases and 5 bases, in that order; junction bases with no gene match: 11. CDR3 length: 18 residues. The V gene's germline CDR1 is SGHTS and CDR2 YDEGEE. Libraries were prepared by immunoSEQ multiplex PCR; TCRdb keeps only in-frame clonotypes and omits some of them. Of some 360,000 clones detected, roughly 80% appear once; the ten largest clones hold roughly a tenth. The count of this clone is one. The TCR sequence derives from a man aged 25-45 years in good health. The V call is TRBV5-8, the J call TRBJ2-5; 15 bases are a match to TRBD2. Sequencing input: memory CD4+ T cells sorted from blood. Subset meaning: CD45RA-negative fraction. The CDR3 sequence is CASSSGTSGRSSGETQYF. In nucleotides, the CDR3 is TGTGCCAGCAGCTCCGGGACTAGCGGGAGGTCCTCAGGGGAGACCCAGTACTTC.